The clone carrying this TCR beta chain was found once. The data were obtained in a study of T cell changes during pregnancy in multiple sclerosis. Here immunoSEQ multiplex PCR was the method, and the copy in TCRdb shows in-frame clones only, minus some. The sample lists approximately 14,000 clones; 90% to 95% were seen once. The CDR3 is made up of 15 amino acids. Germline V gives CDR1 SGHNT, CDR2 YYREEE (reference sequence). V lost 1 base, J lost 0 bases, and 9 bases lay in between. The TCR originated in a female donor in good health, enrolled as a control in a pregnancy study. This chain connects TRBV5-4 to TRBJ2-3; tentatively, D is TRBD2 (6 bases). The sequences come from peripheral blood, collected in the second trimester of pregnancy. CDR3 bases: TGTGCCAGCAGCTTGTCCGCGGGAAGCACAGATACGCAGTATTTT. It yields the protein CASSLSAGSTDTQYF. The whole variable domain, filled in from reference TRBV5-4 and TRBJ2-3, reads ETGVTQSPTHLIKTRGQQVTLRCSSQSGHNTVSWYQQALGQGPQFIFQYYREEENGRGNFPPRFSGLQFPNYSSELNVNALELDDSALYLCASSLSAGSTDTQYFGPGTRLTVL.